One and the same sample provided the 24 T cell receptor beta chains below, sequenced in a study of cytomegalovirus exposure and HLA in healthy donors. Primers included in the PCR were 60 Vbeta and 13 Jbeta primers. The method was immunoSEQ multiplex PCR; TCRdb's version includes in-frame clones alone and lacks a portion of them. Its table lists approximately 120,000 clones. The sample consisted of PBMCs. The origin of the receptors is a man aged 25 to 45 in good health and CMV-seronegative.

This chain links TRBV5-1 with TRBJ1-4, with TRBD1 matching over 8 bases. In germline, CDR1 is SGHRS, CDR2 YFSETQ. After removal of 4 bases from V and 7 bases from J, the junction contained 6 bases not matched to a gene. The CDR3 runs to 14 residues. The CDR3 is CASSATGGFEKLFF. Written as DNA, the CDR3 is TGCGCCAGCAGCGCAACAGGGGGTTTTGAAAAACTGTTTTTT.

The chain links TRBV15 to TRBJ1-1; D unclear. Trimming cost V 5 bases and J 3 bases, with 16 bases left between them. Germline V CDR1 and CDR2: LNHNV, YYDKDF (reference sequence). CDR3 length: 15 residues. The CDR3 region has the DNA TGTGCCACCAGCGTTAATACGGGGAGCTACACTGAAGCTTTCTTT. It translates to CATSVNTGSYTEAFF.

The V call is TRBV5-1, the J call TRBJ2-7, with no clear D. This CDR3 region has 13 residues. The germline V gene encodes CDR1 SGHRS and CDR2 YFSETQ. The V end was cut by 4 bases, the J end by 2 bases, with 10 bases between. The CDR3 DNA is TGCGCCAGCAGCGGTAACTTCGCCTACGAGCAGTACTTC. Its translation is CASSGNFAYEQYF.

The V and J genes are TRBV27 and TRBJ2-6, with 13 bases lining up with TRBD2. V lost 5 bases to trimming and J lost 2 bases; unmatched junction nucleotides: 6. The CDR3 is 18 amino acids. Germline V gene sequence: CDR1 MNHEY, CDR2 SMNVEV (reference sequence). CDR3 sequence (DNA): TGTGCCAGCAGTCCCGGACTAGCGGGAGTACCTGGGGCCAACGTCCTGACTTTC. Protein: CASSPGLAGVPGANVLTF.

V gene TRBV28 combines with J gene TRBJ2-4; D might be TRBD1 (6 bases). The CDR3 runs to 15 residues. Germline assignment: CDR1 MDHEN and CDR2 SYDVKM. V lost 3 bases and J 3 bases, leaving 12 bases between the germline ends. The CDR3 region is CASSFKGVFKNIQYF. The DNA of the CDR3 is TGTGCCAGCAGTTTTAAGGGGGTTTTCAAAAACATTCAGTACTTC.

V is TRBV5-1 and J is TRBJ2-1; 10 bases map to TRBD2. CDR3 length: 13 residues. The V gene's germline CDR1 is SGHRS and CDR2 YFSETQ. The trim removed 2 bases at V and 7 bases at J, leaving 0 bases unmatched. The CDR3 DNA reads TGCGCCAGCAGCTTAGCGGGAGGGAATGAGCAGTTCTTC. This encodes CASSLAGGNEQFF. The entire variable domain, with the rest obtained from reference TRBV5-1 and TRBJ2-1, is as follows: KAGVTQTPRYLIKTRGQQVTLSCSPISGHRSVSWYQQTPGQGLQFLFEYFSETQRNKGNFPGRFSGRQFSNSRSEMNVSTLELGDSALYLCASSLAGGNEQFFGPGTRLTVL.

J is TRBJ1-1 and V is TRBV28, with 8 bases lining up with TRBD1. CDR3 length: 17 amino acids. Trimming took 1 base from V and 4 from J; bases not matched to a gene: 11. Germline V CDR1 and CDR2: MDHEN, SYDVKM. The chain's CDR3 is CASSLFPTGEAGTEAFF. For the CDR3, the DNA is TGTGCCAGCAGTTTATTCCCGACAGGGGAGGCTGGCACTGAAGCTTTCTTT.

Written as DNA, the CDR3 is TGTGCCAGCAGCTTTTACCAGGGAATAGACGGGGAGCTGTTTTTT. Residues: CASSFYQGIDGELFF. The rearrangement links TRBV7-2 to TRBJ2-2, with a weak D call TRBD1 (5 bases). Trimming stripped 3 bases from V and 7 bases from J, with 15 bases between. CDR3 length: 15 amino acids. CDR1 is SGHTA and CDR2 is FQGNSA in the germline V gene.

This chain uses TRBV11-3 with TRBJ2-1, with 7 nucleotides matching TRBD2. The J segment lost 0 bases and the V segment lost 2 bases, leaving 4 bases of the junction unmatched. The CDR3 runs to 16 residues. CDR1 and CDR2 (germline): SGHNT, YENEEA. The CDR3 reads CASSLLRTSSYNEQFF. The CDR3 nucleotides are TGTGCCAGCAGCTTACTGAGGACTAGCTCCTACAATGAGCAGTTCTTC.

V is TRBV7-2 and J is TRBJ2-7; D possibly corresponds to TRBD1 (6 bases). This CDR3 has 16 amino acids. Germline assignment: CDR1 SGHTA and CDR2 FQGNSA. Trimming left V 4 bases short and J 0 bases short, with 16 bases between. The CDR3 nucleotides read TGTGCCAGCAGCTCCCGGACAGAGATAAGCTCCTACGAGCAGTACTTC. Translating it yields CASSSRTEISSYEQYF.

The chain carries TRBV21-1 and TRBJ2-2; the D call TRBD1 from the table was never checked on the DNA. TRBV21-1 is a pseudogene. This CDR3 comprises 16 residues. The CDR3 spells CASSKGRHIHTGELFF. In nucleotides, the CDR3 is TGTGCCAGCAGCAAAGGCAGGCACATTCACACCGGGGAGCTGTTTTTT.

The rearrangement joins TRBV30 to TRBJ2-7; 15 nucleotides line up with TRBD2. CDR1 is GTSNPN, CDR2 SVGIG, per germline (reference sequence). The CDR3 is 15 residues long. The trim removed 8 bases at V and 3 bases at J, leaving 8 bases unmatched. CDR3: CARTSGRASFYEQYF. In DNA, the CDR3 is TGTGCCCGGACTAGCGGGAGGGCCTCGTTCTACGAGCAGTACTTC.

This chain connects TRBV18 to TRBJ1-1; 10 bases agree with TRBD1. This CDR3 is 14 amino acids long. The V and J ends lost 3 bases and 4 bases, in that order; junction bases with no gene match: 2. Germline CDR1 is KGHSH and CDR2 is LQKENI. The DNA for the CDR3 is TGTGCCAGCTCACCGACAGGGGGCACCACTGAAGCTTTCTTT. Amino acids: CASSPTGGTTEAFF.

The chain employs TRBV7-3 and TRBJ2-3; 8 nucleotides line up with TRBD2. Germline assignment: CDR1 SGHTA and CDR2 FQGTGA. Trimming at V came to 5 bases and at J to 4 bases, leaving 5 bases not matched to a gene. This CDR3 region has 14 residues. The CDR3 nucleotides read TGTGCCAGCAGCCCGACGGGGGGGCCAGATACGCAGTATTTT. This encodes CASSPTGGPDTQYF.

Notes on this clone: Other DNA sequences from this sample encode an identical CDR3 as well. The V and J genes are TRBV28 and TRBJ1-2; no reliable D call. This CDR3 contains 11 residues. Trimming stripped 4 bases from V and 4 bases from J, with 4 bases between. Germline V gene sequence: CDR1 MDHEN, CDR2 SYDVKM. CDR3 sequence (DNA): TGTGCCAGCAGTTCTACCTATGGCTACACCTTC. Encoded protein: CASSSTYGYTF.

This chain connects TRBV2 to TRBJ2-5; 9 bases line up with TRBD1. V lost 6 bases and J lost 11; bases outside the gene matches: 10. The CDR3 is 13 residues long. Germline V CDR1 and CDR2: SNHLY, FYNNEI. The CDR3: CASSLGQGSEQYF. DNA for the CDR3: TGTGCCAGCAGCCTGGGACAGGGTTCGGAGCAGTACTTC.

The chain carries TRBV4-3 and TRBJ2-1; TRBD2 agrees at 9 bases. From germline, CDR1 is LGHNA and CDR2 YSLEER. The J segment lost 5 bases and the V segment lost 3 bases, leaving 14 bases of the junction unmatched. The length of the CDR3 is 18 residues. The CDR3 DNA follows: TGCGCCAGCAGCCACCTCCAACCCCGACTAGCGGCACACAATGAGCAGTTCTTC. It is translated as CASSHLQPRLAAHNEQFF.

This rearrangement joins TRBV27 to TRBJ2-5; D is unclear. Trimming cost V 3 bases and J 1 base, with 9 bases left between them. The CDR3 has 14 residues. Per germline, CDR1 MNHEY and CDR2 SMNVEV (reference sequence). The CDR3 loop is CASSFLPGQETQYF. The CDR3 coding sequence is TGTGCCAGCAGTTTTTTACCAGGCCAAGAGACCCAGTACTTC.

In DNA form, the CDR3 reads TGTGCCAGCAGCTTAGGACAGTTAGACGGAAACACCATATATTTT. This encodes CASSLGQLDGNTIYF. The rearrangement uses TRBV7-2 and TRBJ1-3; perhaps TRBD1 as D (5 bases). This CDR3 contains 15 residues. Between the trimmed V and J ends, which lost 1 base and 4 bases, there was a span of 11 bases. The germline CDR1 and CDR2 sequences are SGHTA and FQGNSA.

The rearrangement links TRBV30 to TRBJ2-7; weak D call: TRBD1 (6 bases). V shed 5 bases and J shed 2 bases, with 16 bases lying between them. CDR3 length: 14 residues. Germline values: CDR1 GTSNPN, CDR2 SVGIG (reference sequence). The CDR3 protein is CAWGLGAPTYEQYF. The CDR3 DNA is TGTGCCTGGGGGTTGGGGGCGCCGACCTACGAGCAGTACTTC.

The chain combines TRBV5-1 with TRBJ2-1; TRBD2 matches 11 bases. The CDR3 extends over 15 amino acids. Germline trimming cut 4 bases from V and 8 bases from J; bases unmatched to any gene: 8. Germline assignment: CDR1 SGHRS and CDR2 YFSETQ. This CDR3 reads CASSPLLAGDDEQFF. CDR3 nucleotides: TGCGCCAGCAGCCCACTACTAGCGGGAGACGATGAGCAGTTCTTC. Based on the CDR3 plus reference TRBV5-1 and TRBJ2-1, the full variable domain is KAGVTQTPRYLIKTRGQQVTLSCSPISGHRSVSWYQQTPGQGLQFLFEYFSETQRNKGNFPGRFSGRQFSNSRSEMNVSTLELGDSALYLCASSPLLAGDDEQFFGPGTRLTVL.

The chain has TRBV4-1 and TRBJ2-2; D not certain. The germline CDR1 and CDR2 sequences are MGHRA and YSYEKL. The length of the CDR3 is 15 residues. Between the trimmed V and J ends, which lost 1 base and 2 bases, there was a span of 8 bases. CDR3 nucleotides: TGCGCCAGCAGCCAAGTAACTGAAAACACCGGGGAGCTGTTTTTT. Translating it yields CASSQVTENTGELFF.

V is TRBV5-1 and J is TRBJ2-2; 11 nucleotides agree with TRBD2. CDR3 length equals 16 residues. J was trimmed by 2 bases and V by 4 bases; bases with no gene match: 4. Per the germline V gene, CDR1 is SGHRS and CDR2 is YFSETQ. CDR3 sequence reads: CASSRGLAGNTGELFF. The DNA for the CDR3 is TGCGCCAGCAGCCGAGGACTAGCGGGCAACACCGGGGAGCTGTTTTTT.

The rearrangement uses TRBV29-1 and TRBJ2-7, with 12 bases that match TRBD2. Trimming at V came to 6 bases and at J to 0 bases, leaving 3 bases not matched to a gene. CDR3 length: 14 amino acids. Per germline, CDR1 SQVTM and CDR2 ANQGSEA. The CDR3 spells CSVGLAGPSYEQYF. Written as DNA, the CDR3 is TGCAGCGTGGGACTAGCGGGCCCCTCCTACGAGCAGTACTTC.